This TCR beta chain is from a study of blood T cell repertoires in COVID-19. The data were produced by immunoSEQ multiplex PCR, yet TCRdb's version contains in-frame clones alone and is incomplete. The sample lists approximately 300,000 clones, 85% to 90% seen once, with roughly 10% in the top ten. Participant ages covered about 18 to 95 years across 25 or so US areas. The germline CDR1 and CDR2 sequences are SGHAT and FQNNGV. V was trimmed by 5 bases and J by 4 bases, leaving 17 bases between them. CDR3 length: 15 residues. This chain uses TRBV11-2 with TRBJ1-1; D possibly corresponds to TRBD1 (6 bases). The sequencing input was PBMCs or T cells enriched from blood (not recorded which). The TCR originated in a woman aged 18-29 years who had recovered from COVID-19. Written as DNA, the CDR3 is TGTGCCAGCAGCCTGAACAGGGTGTGGGGCACTGAAGCTTTCTTT. Amino acid sequence: CASSLNRVWGTEAFF. Together with reference TRBV11-2 and TRBJ1-1, the CDR3 gives the full variable domain: EAGVAQSPRYKIIEKRQSVAFWCNPISGHATLYWYQQILGQGPKLLIQFQNNGVVDDSQLPKDRFSAERLKGVDSTLKIQPAKLEDSAVYLCASSLNRVWGTEAFFGQGTRLTVV.